The clone carrying this T cell receptor beta chain showed up just a few times. In TCRdb, the RT-PCR reads were re-called with MiXCR into one record per CDR3 protein. The sample shows 150,000 to 200,000 distinct CDR3 sequences, approximately 30% of them seen only once. The data belong to a study of patients and donors after allogeneic stem cell transplantation. This CDR3 is 15 amino acids long. The germline gives CDR1 MNHEY, CDR2 SVGAGI. The ends were cut back, 6 bases at V and 2 bases at J, with 17 bases in the middle. Sequenced material: blood, either unsorted or a sorted T cell fraction (not recorded which). This sequence joins TRBV6-5 and TRBJ2-7; D might be TRBD1 (6 bases). The clonotype was recovered from a human donor who was either an allogeneic HSCT recipient or a stem cell or donor lymphocyte infusion donor (not recorded which). It is not recorded whose cells these are; they may come from a transplant donor. In DNA, the CDR3 is TGTGCCAGCAGCTACACAGGGAAGGCCGCCTACGAGCAGTACTTC. It codes for CASSYTGKAAYEQYF.